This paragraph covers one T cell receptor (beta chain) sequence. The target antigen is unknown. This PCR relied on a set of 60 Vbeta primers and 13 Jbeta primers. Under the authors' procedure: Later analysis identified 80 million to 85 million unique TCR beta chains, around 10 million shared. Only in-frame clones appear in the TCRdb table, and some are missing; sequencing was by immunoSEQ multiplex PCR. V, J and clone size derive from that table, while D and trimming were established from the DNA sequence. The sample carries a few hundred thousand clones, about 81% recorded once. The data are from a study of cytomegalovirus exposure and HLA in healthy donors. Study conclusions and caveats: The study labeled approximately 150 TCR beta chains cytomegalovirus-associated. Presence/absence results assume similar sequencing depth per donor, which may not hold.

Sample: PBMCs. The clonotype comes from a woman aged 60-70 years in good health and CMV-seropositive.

The DNA for the CDR3 is TGTGCCAGCAGTTACTCTGAACAGGGTCTGTTTTTT. It translates to CASSYSEQGLFF. The rearrangement uses TRBV6-6 and TRBJ1-4; D is possibly TRBD1 (6 bases). Germline V CDR1 and CDR2: MNHNY, SVGAGI (reference sequence). This CDR3 is built from 12 residues. Between the trimmed V and J ends, which lost 0 bases and 14 bases, there was a span of 10 bases.